This TCR beta chain was obtained from a study of cytomegalovirus exposure and HLA in healthy donors (dated by TCRdb to 2016 to 2017). Broadly, across the study: According to an earlier analysis of 587 of the donors, 150 million to 200 million T cells yielded roughly 100 million unique TCR beta sequences and around 280 Gb of sequence data. Roughly 300 gigabases of sequencing data and tens of millions of unique TCR sequences were included in an early release covering under 650 HLA-typed donors. The genetic ancestry cluster associated with self-reported Caucasian donors included about four fifths of the roughly 410 genotyped donors. The study aimed to test whether cataloging public T cell receptors could reveal signatures of past pathogen exposure. The T cell repertoires of around 670 subjects were profiled by immunosequencing and related to cytomegalovirus serostatus. Along with the approximately 700-subject first cohort, a separate validation cohort of over a hundred different subjects was used. To predict cytomegalovirus infection status, the study brought together high-throughput TCR immunosequencing, statistical association of individual TCRs with disease status, and machine learning. A later analysis re-analyzed previously published TCR beta repertoires from about 730 donors and added high-resolution HLA genotyping to study TCR occurrence patterns. The later analysis used no new phenotypic data to find candidate immune exposures, relying instead on TCR beta sequences and their occurrence across donors. An earlier analysis of around 580 of the donors used high-throughput TCR beta sequencing to judge whether each TCR beta V gene segment behaved as functional or pseudogenic. Donor age, sex, ethnicity and CMV serostatus were compiled together with the repertoire data. Genome-wide SNP genotypes for about three fifths of the roughly 700 donors were used in a later genetic analysis, which treated that subset as a discovery cohort. All discovery cohort repertoires had been generated using a single sequencing platform. Class I and class II HLA loci were covered by the typing at four-digit resolution. Typing coverage differed by locus: A, B, C, DRB1 and DQB1 were typed in roughly 629-640 donors, DQA1 in about 560, DPA1 in around 610, and DPB1 in 450 to 490. Four to six DR-DQ haplotypes were handled as single units for association and clustering, since linkage in the cohort was strong. Among 300 to 500 genotyped donors of the cohort, an average of approximately 240,000 unique TCR beta nucleotide sequences was sequenced per donor, of which approximately 18% were non-productive.

The cohort comprised approximately 700 healthy bone marrow donors. All cohort members were sampled while nominally healthy, although unrecorded immune exposures were likely present. The donor tested CMV seropositive and was one of the 289 seropositive cohort members. Each donor provided a peripheral blood sample, and peripheral blood mononuclear cells were used for TCR beta sequencing. Genomic DNA extraction from the blood cell samples was performed with the Qiagen DNeasy Blood Extraction Kit. Broader findings and caveats from the paper: While some public TCRs were present in many individuals, most TCR sequences turned up only very rarely across donors. In a later genetic analysis, a missense DCLRE1C variant was associated with V-gene and J-gene trimming of TCR beta chains, and the association was replicated in an independent cohort. HLA typing was unavailable for some donors at each locus, so association tests used only the typed subset. A further reported finding was that TCR beta sequences accurately predicted the HLA-A and HLA-B alleles for most subjects in the first cohort. Approximately 16 rarely observed V segments, including chromosome 9 orphons, were excluded from the earlier analysis of several hundred of the donors because counts were too low. The presence/absence analyses assumed that sequencing depth was roughly uniform across donors, and that assumption may not be true. A group of highly shared sequence variants was considered likely to be a technical artifact of the sequencing pipeline. When HLA alleles, especially DR and DQ, strongly co-occurred, TCR associations were difficult to assign to individual alleles. According to a later genetic analysis, donors in an Asian-associated ancestry cluster had fewer N-insertions in productive TCRs than the approximately 710-donor mean. The only immune exposure information available for the cohort was CMV serostatus. In an earlier analysis of about 540 of the donors, most TCR beta V segments were observed in productive rearrangements about 90% or about 30% of the time, broadly matching IMGT annotations. The classifier was reported to diagnose cytomegalovirus status with high specificity and sensitivity in both the original and validation cohorts. Only TCR beta chains were sequenced in this cohort, and the absence of alpha or paired-chain data limited detectable features. In a later analysis, most CMV-associated TCR beta chains were found to appear HLA-restricted, with HLA associations seemingly driven largely by CMV exposure. In a later analysis, HLA-associated TCR beta chains were found to be more clonally expanded and to have lower generation probabilities than equally common non-associated chains. Three of the identified cytomegalovirus-associated TCR beta chains were confirmed in vitro to be specific for cytomegalovirus antigens. Some IMGT-functional V segments, including TRBV6-2 and TRBV6-3, could not be distinguished by the 87-base-pair reads and were therefore excluded. Correlated functional status among segregating V segments might reflect linkage disequilibrium, but an unknown experimental factor could not be ruled out. The study gave a list of about 150 TCR beta chains associated with cytomegalovirus. Specific HLA alleles were associated with 15,000 to 20,000 TCR beta sequences at a false discovery rate of 0.05 in a later analysis. The authors suggested that the approach could potentially be generalized to other disease states and immunological phenotypes. A later analysis reported that several top co-occurrence clusters appeared linked to parvovirus B19, influenza, CMV and Epstein-Barr virus. In a later analysis, TCR association rates were found to vary across HLA loci, with the most associated TCRs seen for DRB1 alleles and the fewest for HLA-C alleles.

The CDR3 has 15 amino acids, counting the end cysteine and phenylalanine. Just the 45-base CDR3 DNA is kept, in frame starting at base 1. CDR1 and CDR2, looked up from the germline V gene, are SGHDT and YYEEEE. V is reduced by 0 bases and J by 2 bases, leaving a spacing of 8 bases between them. For this clone: Its binding antigen is unknown. No base quality information exists; no much larger clone differs at one position.

Libraries came from the immunoSEQ multiplex PCR assay. The multiplex PCR relied on a mix of 60 forward primers for TCR Vbeta segments and 13 reverse primers for TCR Jbeta segments. Amplification of the CDR3 region of rearranged TCR beta genes was performed with a multiplex PCR assay on genomic DNA. On the Illumina HiSeq System, the amplified TCR beta libraries were sequenced as 87-base-pair reads. The study's processing was this. A later analysis tallied roughly 80 million unique TCR beta chains across the 666 repertoires, and some 10 million of those chains were shared by two or more donors. Raw reads were error-corrected and collapsed into unique sequences by a nearest-neighbor algorithm in which closely related sequences were merged to remove PCR and sequencing errors. Alignment of CDR3 sequences to IMGT reference sequences was used to assign V, D and J gene segments. For a sequence to be retained, a match of at least six nucleotides to both a V gene segment and a J gene segment was required. A rearrangement was called productive if the CDR3 had no stop codons and remained in frame with V and J, and every other rearrangement was called non-productive. CDR3 was defined by IMGT convention, running from the second conserved V-encoded cysteine to the conserved J-encoded phenylalanine. The earlier analysis of 500 to 750 of the donors excluded any sequence lacking an unambiguous match to a single V gene segment. An earlier analysis of 500 to 700 of the donors classified V segments as functional when productive rearrangements were above 56.7% and as segregating when the standard deviation between donors was above 5%. A statistical classification framework was developed to diagnose cytomegalovirus status using the catalog of TCR beta chain sequences. In a later analysis, TCR nucleotide sequences were compared against IMGT/GENE-DB human TR gene sequences so that V and J genes could be assigned. Using the TCRdist pipeline, a later analysis assigned CDR3 sequences along with most-parsimonious VDJ recombination scenarios. In a later analysis, each TCR beta chain was defined by its CDR3 amino acid sequence together with its V-gene family, and reads without a unique V-gene family were excluded. As a way to deal with suspected cross-contamination and a sequencing artifact, a later analysis dropped 450 to 600 nucleotide sequences that were highly shared and had low generation probability. In a later analysis, a clonal expansion index for each public chain was calculated from normalized within-repertoire ranks of inferred template counts. In a later analysis, generation probabilities were computed using a VDJ recombination model fitted to out-of-frame rearrangements, and the results were checked against IGoR. Hypergeometric tests were used in a later analysis to score TCR-TCR, TCR-HLA and TCR-CMV co-occurrence, with a repertoire-size bias correction applied to the TCR pairs. To estimate false discovery rates, a later analysis permuted the HLA or CMV assignments 20 times. In a later analysis, co-occurring TCRs were grouped with DBSCAN, and TCRdist sequence similarity was added when clustering was performed within HLA-allele-positive subsets. Repertoires with fewer than 30,000 or more than 120,000 public chains, plus five repertoires with anomalous nucleotide sharing, were excluded from co-occurrence clustering. The immuneACCESS repertoire file appears here via TCRdb, limited to in-frame rearrangements. These files lack a portion of the clones; in checked studies, under half of the deficit traces to unresolved V genes, and the cause of the others is not known. V and J calls and clone size are given by that table; D and trimming were obtained from the DNA. The sample records approximately 95,000 clones, under 85% of which are singletons. The ten largest clones take up 4.1% of the sample.

The sample consisted of PBMCs. The rearranged chain carries TRBV5-6 and TRBJ2-2, with the identity of the D gene unclear. The source is a woman in her thirties or forties in good health and CMV-seropositive. The CDR3 is CASSLGLLNTGELFF. The nucleotides are TGTGCCAGCAGCTTGGGACTTCTAAACACCGGGGAGCTGTTTTTT.